The T cell receptor (beta chain) described here comes from a study of CD8+ T cells in alopecia areata. Findings and limits, study-wide: Normal skin's resident alphabeta T cells are sequenced alongside lesional scalp T cells. Among the 100 top clones, expanded CD8+ clones, like scalp clonality, were significantly decreased by tofacitinib.

Indicated treatment: oral pan-JAK inhibitor, 5-10 mg twice daily. RNA extraction and reverse transcription yielded cDNA as sequencing template. Sequenced by immunoSEQ multiplex PCR; TCRdb stores in-frame clones only, minus some. This sample has about 190,000 clones; about 60% occur once, and the top ten carry 0.65% to 0.7%. After removal of 0 bases from V and 5 bases from J, the junction contained 5 bases not matched to a gene. Germline V gives CDR1 SQVTM, CDR2 ANQGSEA. This CDR3 has 15 residues. This clone has only a few counts. The antigen is not known. The V gene is TRBV29-1, the J gene TRBJ2-2, with 8 bases lining up with TRBD1. This sequence was found in a human donor with alopecia areata. The sample consisted of CD4+ T cells sorted from blood, taken at week 4, from a patient treated with tofacitinib. As DNA, the CDR3 is TGCAGCGTTGAAGAGAATGACAGGGGAACCGGGGAGCTGTTTTTT. As protein: CSVEENDRGTGELFF.